This T cell receptor (beta chain) was sequenced during a study of T cell repertoires in cytomegalovirus infection (dated by TCRdb to the late 2010s). Study-level background: Recently identified HLA-C-restricted CMV epitopes, whose presentation resists viral immunomodulation, were targeted by peptide stimulations together with well-studied HLA-B-restricted epitopes. Donor HLA type was relevant to the analysis, because carriage of CMV infection together with the matching HLA type was indicated by public TCR beta signatures.

This clonotype was seen more than once but under ten times. Its target antigen remains unknown. No quality values exist for individual bases; no much larger clone is one base distant. Explained via the paper, the treatment or condition label denotes: in vitro stimulation with specific CMV peptide epitopes to enrich CMV-specific T cells. Instrument used: Illumina HiSeq 1500. The public reads were reprocessed in TCRdb via fastp at Q25 and MiXCR, keeping in-frame beta chains. A single entry per CDR3 protein holds the most common genes and DNA from its merged rows. Within this sample are approximately 110,000 distinct CDR3 sequences, with roughly 32% of them counted one time only. 45% to 65% of the sample is held by the ten biggest clonotypes. Summary of the overall study and its limitations: The ex vivo response was dominated by HLA-C-restricted CMV-specific TCR beta clonotypes, and the single most frequent clonotype in two of eight donors was supplied by these HLA-C-restricted clonotypes. Cumulative frequency of public TCR beta family members discriminated carriers of CMV infection plus the relevant HLA type in this cohort and an independent approximately 370-donor cohort.

V is pruned by 0 bases and J by 5 bases, leaving 3 bases of the junction without a gene match. The cysteine opens and the phenylalanine closes a CDR3 of 17 amino acids. Only the CDR3 portion is preserved as DNA: 51 bases, with reading frame beginning at the first base. Via the germline V gene, CDR1 is SGHVS and CDR2 FNYEAQ. The sequence derives from a human donor in good health (CMV status not recorded). Some clones in this sample may be carry-over from other donors' samples. Rearrangement joined TRBV7-6 to TRBJ2-1; TRBD2 matches 14 bases in the middle. The sample here was CD8+ T cells from cultured PBMCs, taken from culture after CMV antigen stimulation. The CDR3 sequence is CASSLATSGGGNNEQFF. The DNA is TGTGCCAGCAGCTTAGCGACTAGCGGGGGGGGAAACAATGAGCAGTTCTTC.